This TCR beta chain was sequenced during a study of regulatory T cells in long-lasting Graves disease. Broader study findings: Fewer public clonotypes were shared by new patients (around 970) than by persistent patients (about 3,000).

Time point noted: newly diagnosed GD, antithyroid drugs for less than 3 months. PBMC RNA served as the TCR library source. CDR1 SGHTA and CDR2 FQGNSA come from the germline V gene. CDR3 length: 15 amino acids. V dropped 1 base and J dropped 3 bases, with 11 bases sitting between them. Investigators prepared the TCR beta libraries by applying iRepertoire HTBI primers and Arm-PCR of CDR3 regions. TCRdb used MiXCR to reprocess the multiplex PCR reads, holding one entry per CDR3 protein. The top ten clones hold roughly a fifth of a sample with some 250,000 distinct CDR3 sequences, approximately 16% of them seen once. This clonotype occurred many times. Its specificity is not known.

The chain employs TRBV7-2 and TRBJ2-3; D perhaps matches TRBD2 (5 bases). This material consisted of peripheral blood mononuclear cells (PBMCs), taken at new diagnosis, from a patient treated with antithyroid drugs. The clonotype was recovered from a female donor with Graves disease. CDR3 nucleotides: TGTGCCAGCAGCTTAGAACCCCTAGCTACAGATACGCAGTATTTT. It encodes CASSLEPLATDTQYF. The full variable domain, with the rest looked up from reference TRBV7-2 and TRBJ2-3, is GAGVSQSPSNKVTEKGKDVELRCDPISGHTALYWYRQSLGQGLEFLIYFQGNSAPDKSGLPSDRFSAERTGGSVSTLTIQRTQQEDSAVYLCASSLEPLATDTQYFGPGTRLTVL.